This TCR beta chain stems from a study of chemoradiotherapy in HPV16-positive cancers. Study information: Functional T-cell assays on a couple of HPV16-positive patients' cells defined candidate HPV-specific clones and common TCR motifs. Findings and caveats of the study: During treatment, candidate HPV-specific clones and E7-related motifs expanded in tumor.

Repertoires were generated with immunoSEQ multiplex PCR, while TCRdb's copy carries only in-frame clones and drops some. The table records around 40,000 clones, roughly 77% of them present only once. Concerning this clone itself: As yet, its antigen is unknown.

CDR3 length: 14 amino acids. With 6 bases removed from V and 7 bases from J, the gap between germline ends came to 13 bases. The V gene's germline CDR1 is MNHEY and CDR2 SVGAGI. The material was blood, obtained from a patient who underwent chemoradiotherapy. The chain is built from TRBV6-5 and TRBJ1-6, with no clear D. The receptor was derived from a human donor with HPV-associated anogenital cancer. The CDR3 coding sequence is TGTGCCAGCAGACCTCCACGGGAAAATTCACCCCTCCACTTT. Translating gives CASRPPRENSPLHF.